This T cell receptor beta chain came from a study of tumor-infiltrating lymphocytes in primary liver carcinoma (TCRdb year 2017). In the study overall: The five patients, three men and two women aged 30 to 69 years, had hepatocellular carcinoma (four) or combined HCC and intrahepatic cholangiocarcinoma (one). High reproducibility was observed for the technical replicate repertoires, with mean shared-clone rates roughly 0.89 and correlation coefficients above 0.98. TCRbeta repertoire sequencing covered approximately 35 specimens from 5 patients: about 25 tumor regions, 5 adjacent noncancerous liver tissues and 5 peripheral blood samples. Tumors of the five patients were stage T1-T3 N0M0 with maximum diameters of roughly 4.2 to 11 cm. To link TCRbeta repertoire diversity with the local molecular phenotype, the roughly 23 tumor region samples were profiled using Agilent mRNA microarrays. Across five regions of each liver tumor, along with adjacent normal tissue and blood, the study brought together TCRbeta repertoire sequencing, expression microarrays and whole-exome sequencing. Each sample produced about 3.5 to 8 million productive TCRbeta reads, and read depth showed no significant difference between tissue types. Study-wide conclusions, independent of this receptor: Only the TCR beta chain was sequenced, which likely underestimates true repertoire diversity because unpaired alpha chains were not captured. Only roughly 8-25% of top clones appeared in all five regions of a tumor, which suggests that tumor-infiltrating T cells are spatially heterogeneous. The top 250 clones accounted for a significantly greater share of the repertoire in tumors than in blood (p = 0.039). Repertoire overlap was higher between tumor regions (mean roughly 35%) than tumor-adjacent (approximately 17%) or tumor-blood (approximately 15%) pairs, consistent with antigen-driven expansion. Comparison of CD4+ and CD8+ T cell repertoires was precluded by the use of bulk unsorted samples. Only four or five patients were included in the study, and the authors note that the findings should be validated in a larger study.

As encoded in the germline V gene, CDR1 is SGHAT while CDR2 is FQNNGV. At the junction V is shortened by 3 bases and J by 2 bases, with 1 base in between. Taken from cysteine to phenylalanine, the CDR3 has 11 residues. The CDR3 DNA has 33 bases and is translated from base 1. Total RNA and DNA were co-extracted from around 20-30 mg of bulk tissue with the AllPrep DNA/RNA mini kit, without cell sorting. Four to six patients with histopathologically diagnosed primary liver carcinoma underwent surgical resection in China between late 2015 and March 2016. Chronic HBV infection was present in the patients, and the patients were treatment-naive at sampling. Each tumor was sampled at five spatially separated regions: the superior, inferior, left-lateral and right-lateral poles and the tumor centre. More than 75% viable tumor cells were found by histology in every tumor sample. Fresh tumor and adjacent tissue pieces were bisected, with one half stored in RNAlater at -80 degrees C and the other half sent for histology.

A constant-region primer and ProtoScript II reverse transcriptase were used to reverse-transcribe TCRbeta-specific cDNA from approximately 500 ng total RNA. TCRbeta libraries were built with three nested multiplex PCR rounds, a slightly modified ARM-PCR procedure. The first two PCR rounds used multiplex TRBV1-TRBV30 forward primers with a Cbeta reverse primer, each for 10 cycles. Sample barcodes and Illumina adapters were added in a final 25-cycle PCR with Deep VentR polymerase. Before sequencing, amplicons between 200 and 500 bp were purified from gel using a QIAquick gel extraction kit. An Illumina HiSeq 2500 was used to sequence the TCRbeta amplicons with 250-bp paired-end reads. Processing in the source paper ran as follows. To recover full CDR3 sequences, reads were quality-trimmed using Trimmomatic v0.33 and paired reads were then merged using FLASH v1.2.11. V, D and J germline segments were assigned to the rearranged TCRbeta sequences using MiGEC v1.2.1b. Clonotype statistics and Shannon-Wiener diversity indices were computed with VDJtools v1.0.0. Except for diversity analysis, only the 250 most abundant clonotypes of each sample were used in subsequent analyses to reduce sampling bias. TCRdb reprocessing: public reads trimmed at Q25 with fastp, clones called with MiXCR, in-frame beta chains kept. Rows with a matching CDR3 protein are joined into one entry that keeps the most common DNA and genes. The V and J calls were not made by the authors but by TCRdb's processing. For this sample there are 100,000 or so distinct CDR3 sequences; under 70% appear just once. The top ten clones comprise roughly 12% of the sample.

As regards this clonotype: The antigen this receptor binds is unknown. No much larger clonotype is one base removed from it; base qualities were not supplied.

This sequence uses TRBV11-2 and TRBJ2-5, with the D gene too uncertain to name. The source is a woman aged 60-75 years with primary liver carcinoma and hepatitis B virus infection. Specimen: liver tumor tissue from sampling region 2. Reading the label with the study, this specimen's cell subset or site is: tumor region T2, inferior pole. The CDR3 region reads CASSLQETQYF. The bases read TGTGCCAGCAGCTTGCAAGAGACCCAGTACTTC. When the CDR3 is completed using the reference TRBV11-2 and TRBJ2-5 genes on either side, the full variable domain is EAGVAQSPRYKIIEKRQSVAFWCNPISGHATLYWYQQILGQGPKLLIQFQNNGVVDDSQLPKDRFSAERLKGVDSTLKIQPAKLEDSAVYLCASSLQETQYFGPGTRLLVL.